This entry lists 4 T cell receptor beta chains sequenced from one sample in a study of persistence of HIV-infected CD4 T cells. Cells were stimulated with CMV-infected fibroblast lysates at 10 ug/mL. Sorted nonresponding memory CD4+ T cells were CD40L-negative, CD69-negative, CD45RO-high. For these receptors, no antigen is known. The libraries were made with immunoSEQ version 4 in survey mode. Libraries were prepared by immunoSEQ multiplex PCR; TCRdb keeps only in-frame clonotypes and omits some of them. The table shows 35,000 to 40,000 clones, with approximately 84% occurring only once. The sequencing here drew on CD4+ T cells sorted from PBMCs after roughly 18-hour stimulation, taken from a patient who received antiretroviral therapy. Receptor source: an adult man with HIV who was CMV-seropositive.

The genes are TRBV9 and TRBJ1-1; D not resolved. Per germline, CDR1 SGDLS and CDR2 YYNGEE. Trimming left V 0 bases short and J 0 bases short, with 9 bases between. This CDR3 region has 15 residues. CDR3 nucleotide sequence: TGTGCCAGCAGCGTAGATGGATTTATGAACACTGAAGCTTTCTTT. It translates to CASSVDGFMNTEAFF.

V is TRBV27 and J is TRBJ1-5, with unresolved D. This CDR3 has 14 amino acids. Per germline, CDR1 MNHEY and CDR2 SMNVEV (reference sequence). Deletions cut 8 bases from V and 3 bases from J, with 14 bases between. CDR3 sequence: CASSSGVNNQPQHF. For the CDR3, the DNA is TGTGCCAGCTCCAGCGGGGTGAACAATCAGCCCCAGCATTTT.

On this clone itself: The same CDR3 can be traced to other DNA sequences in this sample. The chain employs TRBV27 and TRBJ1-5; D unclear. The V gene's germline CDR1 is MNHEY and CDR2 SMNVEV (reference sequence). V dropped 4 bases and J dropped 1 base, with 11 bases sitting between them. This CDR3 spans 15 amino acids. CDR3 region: CASSSGRWSNQPQHF. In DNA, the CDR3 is TGTGCCAGCAGTTCAGGACGGTGGAGCAATCAGCCCCAGCATTTT.

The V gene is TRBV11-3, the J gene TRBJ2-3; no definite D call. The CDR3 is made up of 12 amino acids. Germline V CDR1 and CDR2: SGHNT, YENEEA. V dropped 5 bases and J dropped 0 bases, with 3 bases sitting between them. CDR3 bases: TGTGCCAGCAGCGGCAGCACAGATACGCAGTATTTT. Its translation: CASSGSTDTQYF.